Listed here are 6 T cell receptor beta chains from one sample, sequenced in a study of beta chain features in type 1 diabetes. Overall study results and limits: For Type 1 diabetes patients, all four CD4+ subsets carried TCRB CDR3s that were moderately but significantly shorter.

The sequenced template was cDNA made from the entire isolated RNA. The protocol was immunoSEQ multiplex PCR, while the TCRdb copy is restricted to in-frame clones and leaves out a portion. The sample contains roughly 140,000 clones, 10% of which appear only once. These receptors have no identified antigens. Material for sequencing was central memory CD4+ T cells from blood. The receptor source for this set is a man aged 25-40 years with type 1 diabetes.

This chain uses TRBV2 with TRBJ2-7, with D perhaps matching TRBD2 (5 bases). This CDR3 is built from 13 residues. Germline loops: CDR1 SNHLY, CDR2 FYNNEI. V lost 5 bases and J lost 6, with 14 bases in between. The CDR3 sequence: CASSLGNGGEQYF. The CDR3 DNA reads TGTGCCAGCAGTCTAGGTAATGGAGGCGAGCAGTACTTC.

This clone was observed a few times. V is TRBV9 and J is TRBJ2-5, with D perhaps matching TRBD1 (5 bases). With 0 bases removed from V and 5 bases from J, the gap between germline ends came to 14 bases. Germline V gives CDR1 SGDLS, CDR2 YYNGEE. This CDR3 is built from 15 residues. As DNA, the CDR3 is TGTGCCAGCAGCGTAGGATCAGGGATTGGGGAGACCCAGTACTTC. Protein: CASSVGSGIGETQYF.

This clone was recorded a few times. The rearrangement links TRBV2 to TRBJ2-7; 7 bases match TRBD1. V was pared by 7 bases and J by 2 bases, with 8 bases of the junction left unmatched. Germline CDR1 reads SNHLY; CDR2 reads FYNNEI. CDR3 length: 14 residues. The DNA for the CDR3 is TGTGCCAGCACTACCGGACAGGTCCCCTACGAGCAGTACTTC. As protein: CASTTGQVPYEQYF.

A few counts support this clone. The genes are TRBV7-9 and TRBJ2-1; D gene uncertain. CDR1 is SEHNR and CDR2 is FQNEAQ in the germline V gene (reference sequence). Deletions cut 5 bases from V and 7 bases from J, with 3 bases between. There are 10 residues in the CDR3. In nucleotides, the CDR3 is TGTGCCAGCAGCCGGAATGAGCAGTTCTTC. Residues: CASSRNEQFF.

This clone was counted between two and nine times. The chain is built from TRBV4-1 and TRBJ2-2; D is ambiguous. The CDR3 spans 14 residues. V lost 1 base and J 8 bases, leaving 11 bases between the germline ends. The germline V gene has CDR1 MGHRA and CDR2 YSYEKL. The CDR3 DNA follows: TGCGCCAGCAGCCAAGTGAGAGCAGGAGGGGAGCTGTTTTTT. This encodes CASSQVRAGGELFF.

The rearrangement links TRBV4-2 to TRBJ2-1, with D hard to call. Trimming left V 1 base short and J 6 bases short, with 13 bases between. From germline, CDR1 is LGHNA and CDR2 YNFKEQ. CDR3 size: 15 residues. CDR3 DNA sequence: TGTGCCAGCAGCCAAGCGAACCTTGGCGGCAATGAGCAGTTCTTC. The encoded protein is CASSQANLGGNEQFF.